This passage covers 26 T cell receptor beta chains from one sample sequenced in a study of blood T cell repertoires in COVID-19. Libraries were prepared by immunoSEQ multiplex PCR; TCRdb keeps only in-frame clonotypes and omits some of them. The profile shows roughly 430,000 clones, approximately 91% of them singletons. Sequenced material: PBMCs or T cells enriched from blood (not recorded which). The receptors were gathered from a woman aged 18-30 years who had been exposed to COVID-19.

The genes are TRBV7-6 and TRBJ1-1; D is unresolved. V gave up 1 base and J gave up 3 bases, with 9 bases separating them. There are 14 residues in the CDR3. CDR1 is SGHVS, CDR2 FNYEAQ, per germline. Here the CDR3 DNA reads TGTGCCAGCAGCTTAGAACGCCGAGACACTGAAGCTTTCTTT. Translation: CASSLERRDTEAFF.

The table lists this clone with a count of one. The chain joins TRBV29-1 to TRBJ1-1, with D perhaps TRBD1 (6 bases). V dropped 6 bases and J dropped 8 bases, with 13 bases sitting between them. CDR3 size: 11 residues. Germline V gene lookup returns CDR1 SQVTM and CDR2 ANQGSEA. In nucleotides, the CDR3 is TGCAGCGTCGACACAGGGTTCGAAGCTTTCTTT. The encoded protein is CSVDTGFEAFF.

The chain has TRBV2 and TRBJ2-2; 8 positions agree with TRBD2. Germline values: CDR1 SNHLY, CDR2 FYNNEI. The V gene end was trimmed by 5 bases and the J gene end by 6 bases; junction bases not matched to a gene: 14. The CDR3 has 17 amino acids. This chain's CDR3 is CASSLTSAGAGAGELFF. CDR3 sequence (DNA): TGTGCCAGCAGTTTGACTAGCGCGGGGGCAGGGGCCGGGGAGCTGTTTTTT.

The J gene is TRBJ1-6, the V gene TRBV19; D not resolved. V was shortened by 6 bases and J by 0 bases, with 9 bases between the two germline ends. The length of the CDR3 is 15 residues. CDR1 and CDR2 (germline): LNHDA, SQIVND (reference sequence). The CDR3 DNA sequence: TGTGCCAGTAGGGGAGAAAGCTCCTATAATTCACCCCTCCACTTT. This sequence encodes CASRGESSYNSPLHF. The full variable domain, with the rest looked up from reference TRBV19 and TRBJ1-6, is DGGITQSPKYLFRKEGQNVTLSCEQNLNHDAMYWYRQDPGQGLRLIYYSQIVNDFQKGDIAEGYSVSREKKESFPLTVTSAQKNPTAFYLCASRGESSYNSPLHFGNGTRLTVT.

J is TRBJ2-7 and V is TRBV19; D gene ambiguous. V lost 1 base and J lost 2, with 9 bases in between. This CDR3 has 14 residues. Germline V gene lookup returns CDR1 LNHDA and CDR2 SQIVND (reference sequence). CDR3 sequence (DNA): TGTGCCAGTAGTATAGCCACAGTACCCTACGAGCAGTACTTC. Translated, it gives CASSIATVPYEQYF.

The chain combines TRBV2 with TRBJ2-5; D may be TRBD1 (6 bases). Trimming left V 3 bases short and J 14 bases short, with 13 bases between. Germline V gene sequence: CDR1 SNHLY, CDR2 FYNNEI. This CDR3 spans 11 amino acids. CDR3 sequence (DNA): TGTGCCAGCAGTGAGGGGGCAGCCAAATACTTC. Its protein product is CASSEGAAKYF.

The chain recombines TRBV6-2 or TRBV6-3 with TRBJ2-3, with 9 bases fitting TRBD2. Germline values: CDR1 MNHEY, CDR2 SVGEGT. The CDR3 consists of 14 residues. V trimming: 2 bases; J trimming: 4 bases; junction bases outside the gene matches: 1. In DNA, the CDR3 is TGTGCCAGCAGTTACGCTAGCGGGGCAGATACGCAGTATTTT. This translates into CASSYASGADTQYF.

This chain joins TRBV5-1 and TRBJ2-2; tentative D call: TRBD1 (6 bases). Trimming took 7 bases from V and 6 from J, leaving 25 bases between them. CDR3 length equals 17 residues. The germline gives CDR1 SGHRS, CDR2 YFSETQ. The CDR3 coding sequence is TGCGCCAGCGGGCTTAAGGTATCGCAGGGGAGCCCCGGGGAGCTGTTTTTT. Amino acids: CASGLKVSQGSPGELFF.

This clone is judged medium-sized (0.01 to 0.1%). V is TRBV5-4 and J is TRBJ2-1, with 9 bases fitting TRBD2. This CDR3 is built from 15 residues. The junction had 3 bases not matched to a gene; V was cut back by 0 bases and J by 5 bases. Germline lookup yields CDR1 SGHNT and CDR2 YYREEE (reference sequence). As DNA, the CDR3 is TGTGCCAGCAGCTTGGTAGCGGGGGATAACAATGAGCAGTTCTTC. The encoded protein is CASSLVAGDNNEQFF.

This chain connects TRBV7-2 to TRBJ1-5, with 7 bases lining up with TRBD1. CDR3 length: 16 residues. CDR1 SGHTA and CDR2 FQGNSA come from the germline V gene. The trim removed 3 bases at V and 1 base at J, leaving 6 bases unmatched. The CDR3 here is CASSFAGTVSNQPQHF. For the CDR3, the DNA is TGTGCCAGCAGCTTCGCCGGGACAGTCAGCAATCAGCCCCAGCATTTT.

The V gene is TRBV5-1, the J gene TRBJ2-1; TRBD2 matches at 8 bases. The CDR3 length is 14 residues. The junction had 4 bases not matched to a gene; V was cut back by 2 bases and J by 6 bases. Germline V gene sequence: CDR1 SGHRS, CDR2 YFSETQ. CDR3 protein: CASSFGLAGNEQFF. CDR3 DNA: TGCGCCAGCAGCTTCGGACTAGCTGGCAATGAGCAGTTCTTC.

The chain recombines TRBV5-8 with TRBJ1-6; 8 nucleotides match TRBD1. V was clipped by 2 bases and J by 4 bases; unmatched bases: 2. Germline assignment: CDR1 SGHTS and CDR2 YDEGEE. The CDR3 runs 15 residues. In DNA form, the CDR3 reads TGTGCCAGCAGCTTAGACAGGGGTTATAATTCACCCCTCCACTTT. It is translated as CASSLDRGYNSPLHF.

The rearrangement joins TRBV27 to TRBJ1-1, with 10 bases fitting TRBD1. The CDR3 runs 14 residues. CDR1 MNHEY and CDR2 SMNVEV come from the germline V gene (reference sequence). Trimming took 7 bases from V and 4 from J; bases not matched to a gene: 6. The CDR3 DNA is TGTGCCAGCAAGACAGGGGGCGCCCTCACTGAAGCTTTCTTT. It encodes CASKTGGALTEAFF.

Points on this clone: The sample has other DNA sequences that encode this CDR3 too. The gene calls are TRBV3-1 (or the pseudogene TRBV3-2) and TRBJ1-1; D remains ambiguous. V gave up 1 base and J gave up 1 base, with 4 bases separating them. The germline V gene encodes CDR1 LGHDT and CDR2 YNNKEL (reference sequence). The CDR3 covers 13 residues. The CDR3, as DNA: TGTGCCAGCAGCCAAGGAGCGAACACTGAAGCTTTCTTT. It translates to CASSQGANTEAFF.

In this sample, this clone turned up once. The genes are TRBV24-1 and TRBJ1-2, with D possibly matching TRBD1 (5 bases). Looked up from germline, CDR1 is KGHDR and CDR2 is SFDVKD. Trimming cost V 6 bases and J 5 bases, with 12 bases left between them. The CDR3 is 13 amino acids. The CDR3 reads CATSPGRGYGYTF. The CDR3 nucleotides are TGTGCCACCAGTCCGGGGAGGGGATATGGCTACACCTTC.

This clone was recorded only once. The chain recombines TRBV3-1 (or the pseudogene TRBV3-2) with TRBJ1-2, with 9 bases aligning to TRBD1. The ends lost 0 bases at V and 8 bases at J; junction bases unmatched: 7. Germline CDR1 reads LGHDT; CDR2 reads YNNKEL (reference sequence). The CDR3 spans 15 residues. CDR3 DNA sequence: TGTGCCAGCAGCCAAGATCGAAACAGGGGGCACGGCTACACCTTC. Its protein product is CASSQDRNRGHGYTF.

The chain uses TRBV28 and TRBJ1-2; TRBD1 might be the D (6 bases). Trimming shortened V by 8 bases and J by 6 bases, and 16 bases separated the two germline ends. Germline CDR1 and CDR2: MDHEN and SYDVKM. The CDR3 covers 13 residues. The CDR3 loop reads CASETQGPHGYTF. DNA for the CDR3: TGTGCCAGCGAGACCCAGGGGCCACATGGCTACACCTTC.

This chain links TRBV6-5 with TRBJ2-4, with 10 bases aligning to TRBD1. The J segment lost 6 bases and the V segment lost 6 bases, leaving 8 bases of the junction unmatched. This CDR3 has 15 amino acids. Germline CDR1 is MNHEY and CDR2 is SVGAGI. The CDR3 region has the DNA TGTGCCAGCAGCCGGGACAGGGGAGATTTAAACATTCAGTACTTC. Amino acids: CASSRDRGDLNIQYF.

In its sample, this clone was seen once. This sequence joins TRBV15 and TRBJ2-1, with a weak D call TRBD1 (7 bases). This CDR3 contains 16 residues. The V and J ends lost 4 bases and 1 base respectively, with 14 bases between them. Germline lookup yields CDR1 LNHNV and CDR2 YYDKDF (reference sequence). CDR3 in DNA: TGTGCCACCAGCATTGGCAGGGGGGCTTCCTACAATGAGCAGTTCTTC. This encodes CATSIGRGASYNEQFF.

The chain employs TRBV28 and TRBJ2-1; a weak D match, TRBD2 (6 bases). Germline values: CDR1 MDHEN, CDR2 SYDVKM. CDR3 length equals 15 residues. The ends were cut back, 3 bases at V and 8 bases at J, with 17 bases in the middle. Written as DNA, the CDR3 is TGTGCCAGCAGTTTTGGCGGGACCCCCGTAGATGAGCAGTTCTTC. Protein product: CASSFGGTPVDEQFF.

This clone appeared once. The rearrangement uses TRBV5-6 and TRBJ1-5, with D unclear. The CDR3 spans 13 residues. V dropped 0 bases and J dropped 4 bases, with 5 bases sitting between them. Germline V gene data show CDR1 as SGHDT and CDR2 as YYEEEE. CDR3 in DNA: TGTGCCAGCAGCTTGGATAGTAATCAGCCCCAGCATTTT. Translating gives CASSLDSNQPQHF.

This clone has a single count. The CDR3 protein is CASSFGVSAKNIQYF. The CDR3 DNA reads TGTGCCAGCAGCTTCGGGGTCTCGGCCAAAAACATTCAGTACTTC. The chain has TRBV7-2 and TRBJ2-4, with a weak D call TRBD2 (5 bases). This CDR3 is built from 15 residues. V shed 3 bases and J shed 1 base, with 10 bases lying between them. Germline values: CDR1 SGHTA, CDR2 FQGNSA. Combining the CDR3 with reference TRBV7-2 and TRBJ2-4 gives the whole variable domain GAGVSQSPSNKVTEKGKDVELRCDPISGHTALYWYRQSLGQGLEFLIYFQGNSAPDKSGLPSDRFSAERTGGSVSTLTIQRTQQEDSAVYLCASSFGVSAKNIQYFGAGTRLSVL.

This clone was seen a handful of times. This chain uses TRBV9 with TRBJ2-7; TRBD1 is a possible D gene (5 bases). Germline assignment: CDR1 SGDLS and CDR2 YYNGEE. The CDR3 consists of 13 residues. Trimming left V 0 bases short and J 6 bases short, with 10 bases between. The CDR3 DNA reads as TGTGCCAGCAGCGTAGCTAGGCAGGGCGAGCAGTACTTC. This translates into CASSVARQGEQYF.

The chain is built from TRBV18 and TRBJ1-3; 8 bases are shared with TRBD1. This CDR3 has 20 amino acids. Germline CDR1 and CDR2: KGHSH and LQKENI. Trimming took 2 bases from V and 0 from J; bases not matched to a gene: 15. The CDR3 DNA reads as TGTGCCAGCTCACCAAAATCCGGGACAGGCGGGGAGAGCTCTGGAAACACCATATATTTT. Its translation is CASSPKSGTGGESSGNTIYF.

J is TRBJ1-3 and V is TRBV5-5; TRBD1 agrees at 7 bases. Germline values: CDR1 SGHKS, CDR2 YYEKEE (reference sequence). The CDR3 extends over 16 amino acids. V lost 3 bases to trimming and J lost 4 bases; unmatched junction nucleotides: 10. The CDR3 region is CASSWGTGTEGNTIYF. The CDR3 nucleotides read TGTGCCAGCAGCTGGGGAACCGGGACAGAGGGAAACACCATATATTTT. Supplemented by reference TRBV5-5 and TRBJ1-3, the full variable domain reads DAGVTQSPTHLIKTRGQQVTLRCSPISGHKSVSWYQQVLGQGPQFIFQYYEKEERGRGNFPDRFSARQFPNYSSELNVNALLLGDSALYLCASSWGTGTEGNTIYFGEGSWLTVV.

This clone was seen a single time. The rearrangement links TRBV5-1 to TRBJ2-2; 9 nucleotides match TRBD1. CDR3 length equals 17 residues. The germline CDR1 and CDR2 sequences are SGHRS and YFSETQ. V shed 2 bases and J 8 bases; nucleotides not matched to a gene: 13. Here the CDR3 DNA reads TGCGCCAGCAGCTTCCCATCTAAACAGGGGGCATTGGGGGAGCTGTTTTTT. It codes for CASSFPSKQGALGELFF.